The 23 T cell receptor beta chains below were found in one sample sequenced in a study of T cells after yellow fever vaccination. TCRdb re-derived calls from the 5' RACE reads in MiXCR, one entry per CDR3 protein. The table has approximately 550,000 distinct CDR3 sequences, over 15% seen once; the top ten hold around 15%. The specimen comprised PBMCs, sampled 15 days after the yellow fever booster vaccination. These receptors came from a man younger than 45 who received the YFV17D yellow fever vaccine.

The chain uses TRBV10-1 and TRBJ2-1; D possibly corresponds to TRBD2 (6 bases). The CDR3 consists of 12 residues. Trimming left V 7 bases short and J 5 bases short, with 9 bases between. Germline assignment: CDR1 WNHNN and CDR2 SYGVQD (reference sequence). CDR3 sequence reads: CASKGEDNEQFF. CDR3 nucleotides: TGCGCCAGCAAAGGGGAGGACAATGAGCAGTTCTTC.

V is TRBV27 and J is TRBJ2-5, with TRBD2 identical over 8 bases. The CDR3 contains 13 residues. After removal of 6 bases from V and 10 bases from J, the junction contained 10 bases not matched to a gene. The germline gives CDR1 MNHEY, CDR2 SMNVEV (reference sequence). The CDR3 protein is CASRGSGSSDQYF. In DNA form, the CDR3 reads TGTGCCAGCAGGGGGAGCGGGAGCTCCGACCAGTACTTC.

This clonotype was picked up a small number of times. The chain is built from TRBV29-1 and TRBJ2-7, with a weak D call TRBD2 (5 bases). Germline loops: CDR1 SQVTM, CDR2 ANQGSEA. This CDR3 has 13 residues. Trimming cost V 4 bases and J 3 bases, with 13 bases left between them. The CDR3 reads CSVGAGLSYEQYF. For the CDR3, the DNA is TGCAGCGTTGGGGCTGGACTTAGCTACGAGCAGTACTTC.

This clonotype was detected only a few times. The CDR3 here is CSAGGKGLLGYTF. CDR3 in DNA: TGCAGCGCGGGCGGGAAGGGGCTTCTTGGCTACACCTTC. J is TRBJ1-2 and V is TRBV29-1; possible D gene TRBD1, 5 bases. Deletions cut 7 bases from V and 7 bases from J, with 19 bases between. The CDR3 consists of 13 residues. Per germline, CDR1 SQVTM and CDR2 ANQGSEA.

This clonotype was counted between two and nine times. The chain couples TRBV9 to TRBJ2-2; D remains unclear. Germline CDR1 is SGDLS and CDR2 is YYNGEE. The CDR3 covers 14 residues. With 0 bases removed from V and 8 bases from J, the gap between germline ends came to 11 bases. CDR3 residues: CASSVDSPSGELFF. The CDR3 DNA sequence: TGTGCCAGCAGCGTAGACAGCCCTAGTGGGGAGCTGTTTTTT.

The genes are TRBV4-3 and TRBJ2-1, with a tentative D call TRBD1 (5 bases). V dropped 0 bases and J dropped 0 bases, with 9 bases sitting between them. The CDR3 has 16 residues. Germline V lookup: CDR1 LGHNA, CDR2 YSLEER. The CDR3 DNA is TGCGCCAGCAGCCAAGATCGACAGAGCTCCTACAATGAGCAGTTCTTC. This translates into CASSQDRQSSYNEQFF.

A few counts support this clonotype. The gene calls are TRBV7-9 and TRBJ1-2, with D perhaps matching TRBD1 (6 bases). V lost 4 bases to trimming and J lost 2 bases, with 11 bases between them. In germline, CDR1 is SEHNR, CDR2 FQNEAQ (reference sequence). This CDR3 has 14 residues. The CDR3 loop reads CASSSGQINYGYTF. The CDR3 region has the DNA TGTGCCAGCAGCTCCGGACAGATAAACTATGGCTACACCTTC.

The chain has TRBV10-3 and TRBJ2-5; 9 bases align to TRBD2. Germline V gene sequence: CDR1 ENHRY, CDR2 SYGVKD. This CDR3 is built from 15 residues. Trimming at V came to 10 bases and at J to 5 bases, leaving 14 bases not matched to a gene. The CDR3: CATRFSGSRWETQYF. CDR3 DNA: TGTGCCACCCGATTTAGCGGGAGTCGGTGGGAGACCCAGTACTTC.

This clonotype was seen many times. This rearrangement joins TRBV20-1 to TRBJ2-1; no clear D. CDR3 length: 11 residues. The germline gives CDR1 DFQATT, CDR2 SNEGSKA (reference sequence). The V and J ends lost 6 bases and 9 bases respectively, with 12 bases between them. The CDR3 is CSAPTRREQFF. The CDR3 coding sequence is TGCAGTGCCCCGACAAGGCGTGAGCAGTTCTTC.

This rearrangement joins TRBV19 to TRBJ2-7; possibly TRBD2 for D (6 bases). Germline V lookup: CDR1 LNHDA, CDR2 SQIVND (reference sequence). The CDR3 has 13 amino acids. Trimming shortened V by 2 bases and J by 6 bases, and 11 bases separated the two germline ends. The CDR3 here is CASSIFLGGEQYF. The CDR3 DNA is TGTGCCAGTAGTATATTCTTGGGAGGCGAGCAGTACTTC.

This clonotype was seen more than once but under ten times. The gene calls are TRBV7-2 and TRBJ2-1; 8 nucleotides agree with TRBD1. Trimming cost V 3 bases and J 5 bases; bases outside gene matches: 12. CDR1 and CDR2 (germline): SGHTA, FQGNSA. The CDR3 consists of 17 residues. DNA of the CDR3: TGTGCCAGCAGCTTCCGTCTGTACGGACAGGGCGACAATGAGCAGTTCTTC. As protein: CASSFRLYGQGDNEQFF.

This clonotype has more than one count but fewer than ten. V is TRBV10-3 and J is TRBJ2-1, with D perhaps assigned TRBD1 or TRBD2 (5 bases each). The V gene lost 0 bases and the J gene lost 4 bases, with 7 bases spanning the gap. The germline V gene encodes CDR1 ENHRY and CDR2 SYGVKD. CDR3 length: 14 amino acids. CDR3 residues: CAISESGDYNEQFF. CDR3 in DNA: TGTGCCATCAGTGAGTCGGGGGATTACAATGAGCAGTTCTTC.

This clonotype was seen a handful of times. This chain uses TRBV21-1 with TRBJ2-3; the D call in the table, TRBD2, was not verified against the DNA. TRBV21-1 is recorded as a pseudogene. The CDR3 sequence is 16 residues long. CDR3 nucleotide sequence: TGTGCCAGCAGCAAAGGGGGCTCAGCGGGACCAGATACGCAGTATTTT. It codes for CASSKGGSAGPDTQYF.

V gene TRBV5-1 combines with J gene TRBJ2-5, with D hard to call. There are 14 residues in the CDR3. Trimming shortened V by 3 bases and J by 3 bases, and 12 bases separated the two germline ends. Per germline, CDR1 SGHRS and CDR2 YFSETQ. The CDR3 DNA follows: TGCGCCAGCAGCTCGAGACTCCGAGAAGAGACCCAGTACTTC. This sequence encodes CASSSRLREETQYF.

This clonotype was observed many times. The CDR3 DNA sequence: TGTGCCAGCAGTTTACCCCCCTCCTACGAGCAGTACTTC. It yields the protein CASSLPPSYEQYF. The chain uses TRBV12-3 or TRBV12-4 and TRBJ2-7; D ambiguous. V lost 2 bases, J lost 0 bases, and 5 bases lay in between. The CDR3 spans 13 residues.

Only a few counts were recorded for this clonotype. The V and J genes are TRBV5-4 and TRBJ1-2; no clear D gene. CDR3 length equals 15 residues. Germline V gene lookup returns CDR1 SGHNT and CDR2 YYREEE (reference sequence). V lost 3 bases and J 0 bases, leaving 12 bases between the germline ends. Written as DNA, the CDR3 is TGTGCCAGCAGCTGGGCCCTGACGCCTAACTATGGCTACACCTTC. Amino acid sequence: CASSWALTPNYGYTF.

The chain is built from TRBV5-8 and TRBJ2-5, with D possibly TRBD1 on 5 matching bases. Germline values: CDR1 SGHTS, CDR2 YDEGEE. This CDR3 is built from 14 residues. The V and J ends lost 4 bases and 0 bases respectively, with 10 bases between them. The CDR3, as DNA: TGTGCCAGCAGCCGGAGACAGCACCAAGAGACCCAGTACTTC. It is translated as CASSRRQHQETQYF.

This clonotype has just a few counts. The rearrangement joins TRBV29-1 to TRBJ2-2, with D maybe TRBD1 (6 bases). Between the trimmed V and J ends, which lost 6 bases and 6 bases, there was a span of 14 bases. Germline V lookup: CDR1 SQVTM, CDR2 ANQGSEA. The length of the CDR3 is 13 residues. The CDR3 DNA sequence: TGCAGCGTGGACTTACAGGGATCCGGGGAGCTGTTTTTT. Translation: CSVDLQGSGELFF.

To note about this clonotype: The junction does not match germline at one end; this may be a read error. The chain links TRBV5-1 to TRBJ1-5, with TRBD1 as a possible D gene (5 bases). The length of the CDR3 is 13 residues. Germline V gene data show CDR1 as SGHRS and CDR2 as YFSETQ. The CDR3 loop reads CASSLGDNQPQHF. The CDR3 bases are TGTGCCAGCAGTTTAGGGGACAATCAGCCCCAGCATTTT.

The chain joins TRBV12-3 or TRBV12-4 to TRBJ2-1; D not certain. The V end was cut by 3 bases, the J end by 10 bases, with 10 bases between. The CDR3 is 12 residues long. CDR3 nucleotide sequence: TGTGCCAGCAGTTTCACCGCGCTAGAGCAGTTCTTC. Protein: CASSFTALEQFF.

CDR3 sequence reads: CASSYLKGGELFF. The CDR3 nucleotides read TGTGCCAGCAGTTACTTGAAGGGCGGGGAGCTGTTTTTT. The chain carries TRBV6-5 and TRBJ2-2; D unresolved. Deletions cut 1 base from V and 7 bases from J, with 7 bases between. CDR1 is MNHEY, CDR2 SVGAGI, per germline. CDR3 length: 13 residues.

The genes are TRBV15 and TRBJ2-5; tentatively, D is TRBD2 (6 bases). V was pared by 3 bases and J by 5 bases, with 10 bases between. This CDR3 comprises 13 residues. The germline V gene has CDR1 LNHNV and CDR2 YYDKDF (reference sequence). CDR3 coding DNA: TGTGCCACCAGCAGGGACTATTCGGAGACCCAGTACTTC. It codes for CATSRDYSETQYF. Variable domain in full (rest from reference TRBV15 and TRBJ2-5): DAMVIQNPRYQVTQFGKPVTLSCSQTLNHNVMYWYQQKSSQAPKLLFHYYDKDFNNEADTPDNFQSRRPNTSFCFLDIRSPGLGDTAMYLCATSRDYSETQYFGPGTRLLVL.

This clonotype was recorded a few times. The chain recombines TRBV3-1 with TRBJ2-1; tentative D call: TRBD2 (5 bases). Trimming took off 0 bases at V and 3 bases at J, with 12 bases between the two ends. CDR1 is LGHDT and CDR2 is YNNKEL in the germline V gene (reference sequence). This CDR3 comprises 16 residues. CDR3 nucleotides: TGTGCCAGCAGCCAAGATCCTGGGAGATACTACAATGAGCAGTTCTTC. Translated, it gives CASSQDPGRYYNEQFF.